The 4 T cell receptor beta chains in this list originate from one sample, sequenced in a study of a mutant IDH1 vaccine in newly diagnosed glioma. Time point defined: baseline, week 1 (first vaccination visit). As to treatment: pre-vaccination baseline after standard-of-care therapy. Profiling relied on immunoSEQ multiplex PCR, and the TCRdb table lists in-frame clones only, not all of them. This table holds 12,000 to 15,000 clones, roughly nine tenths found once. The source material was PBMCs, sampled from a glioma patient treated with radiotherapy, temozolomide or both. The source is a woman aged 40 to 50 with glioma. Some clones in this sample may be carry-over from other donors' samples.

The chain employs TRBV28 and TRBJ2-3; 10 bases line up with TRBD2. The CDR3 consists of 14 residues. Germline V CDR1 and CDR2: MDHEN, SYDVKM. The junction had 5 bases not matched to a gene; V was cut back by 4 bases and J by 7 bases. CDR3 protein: CASSSGLAPNTQYF. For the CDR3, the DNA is TGTGCCAGCAGTTCGGGACTAGCGCCCAATACGCAGTATTTT.

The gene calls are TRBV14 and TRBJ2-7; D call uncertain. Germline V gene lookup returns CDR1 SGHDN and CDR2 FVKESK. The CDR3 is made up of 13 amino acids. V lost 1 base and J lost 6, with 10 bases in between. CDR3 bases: TGTGCCAGCAGCCAAGGGTTGGGGTTCGAGCAGTACTTC. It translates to CASSQGLGFEQYF.

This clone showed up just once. CDR3 sequence reads: CASGQDIDYGYTF. CDR3 DNA sequence: TGTGCCAGCGGTCAGGATATCGACTATGGCTACACCTTC. This chain connects TRBV6-1 to TRBJ1-2, with D uncertain. V was cut by 8 bases and J by 3 bases, with 13 bases left in between. CDR3 length: 13 residues. Germline V gives CDR1 MNHNS, CDR2 SASEGT.

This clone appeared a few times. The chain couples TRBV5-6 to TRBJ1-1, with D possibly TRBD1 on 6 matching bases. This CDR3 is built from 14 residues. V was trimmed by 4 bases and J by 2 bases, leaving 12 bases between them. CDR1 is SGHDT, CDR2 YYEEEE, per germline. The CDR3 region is CASSPRGVNTEAFF. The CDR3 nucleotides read TGTGCCAGCAGCCCTAGGGGGGTTAACACTGAAGCTTTCTTT. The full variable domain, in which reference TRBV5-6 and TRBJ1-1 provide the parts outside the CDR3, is DAGVTQSPTHLIKTRGQQVTLRCSPKSGHDTVSWYQQALGQGPQFIFQYYEEEERQRGNFPDRFSGHQFPNYSSELNVNALLLGDSALYLCASSPRGVNTEAFFGQGTRLTVV.